One sample yielded the 5 T cell receptor beta chains listed below, sequenced in a study of post-analysis software for immune sequencing data. Study-wide results and caveats: Five TRBV segments occurring more often in patients than controls included TRBV5-6, TRBV5-1 and TRBV20-1.

Their recognized antigens are unknown. Carried by the TCR beta cDNA libraries were unique molecular identifiers. TCRdb re-analysed the PCR reads in MiXCR, keeping a single row per CDR3 protein. The sample lists 600,000 to 750,000 distinct CDR3 sequences, approximately 59% occurring once. Input material: blood. Source of these receptors: a girl aged 2 to 9 with multiple sclerosis.

The V gene is TRBV15, the J gene TRBJ2-1; 13 positions match TRBD2. Germline CDR1 reads LNHNV; CDR2 reads YYDKDF (reference sequence). The CDR3 extends over 16 amino acids. Trimming at V came to 1 base and at J to 5 bases, leaving 2 bases not matched to a gene. CDR3 sequence: CATSRAGTSGDNEQFF. The DNA of the CDR3 is TGTGCCACCAGCAGAGCCGGGACTAGCGGGGACAATGAGCAGTTCTTC.

The chain uses TRBV29-1 and TRBJ2-3; D assignment may be TRBD1 or TRBD2 (5 bases each). The CDR3 extends over 17 amino acids. V was cut by 2 bases and J by 0 bases, with 18 bases left in between. The germline V gene has CDR1 SQVTM and CDR2 ANQGSEA. In DNA form, the CDR3 reads TGCAGCGTTGAATCTCTAAGGCGTAGGGACAGCACAGATACGCAGTATTTT. It translates to CSVESLRRRDSTDTQYF.

This clonotype was recorded only once. CDR3 in amino acids: CSARGGGSVVDEQFF. The CDR3 nucleotides read TGCAGTGCTAGGGGTGGGGGGTCGGTTGTTGATGAGCAGTTCTTC. V gene TRBV20-1 combines with J gene TRBJ2-1, with D maybe TRBD2 (6 bases). Per germline, CDR1 DFQATT and CDR2 SNEGSKA (reference sequence). V was shortened by 3 bases and J by 8 bases, with 20 bases between the two germline ends. The CDR3 has 15 residues.

For this clonotype: At one boundary the junction diverges from the germline segment, which might be a read error. V gene TRBV10-1 combines with J gene TRBJ2-2, with 9 nucleotides matching TRBD2. The CDR3 loop spans 15 amino acids. Germline CDR1 is WNHNN and CDR2 is SYGVQD (reference sequence). CDR3 coding DNA: TGCGCCAGCAGTGAGGTAGCGGGAGACACCGGGGAGCGGTTTTTT. This encodes CASSEVAGDTGERFF.

Regarding this clonotype: One base away lies a much larger clone, so this may be a sequencing read error. The chain employs TRBV20-1 and TRBJ2-7; D is possibly TRBD1 (6 bases). This CDR3 is built from 13 residues. CDR1 and CDR2 from the germline V gene are DFQATT and SNEGSKA (reference sequence). Trimming shortened V by 1 base and J by 6 bases, and 13 bases separated the two germline ends. CDR3 protein: CSARAGDSGEQYF. As DNA, the CDR3 is TGCAGTGCTAGAGCAGGGGATTCTGGCGAGCAGTACTTC.